These T cell receptor beta chains were read from a single sample in a study of cytomegalovirus exposure and HLA in healthy donors. The protocol was immunoSEQ multiplex PCR, while the TCRdb copy is restricted to in-frame clones and leaves out a portion. The data contain roughly 100,000 clones, 65% to 85% of them singletons. Source material: PBMCs. The receptor set was obtained from a male donor in good health and CMV-seronegative. CDR3s include the opening cysteine and the closing phenylalanine or tryptophan. The D gene is left open where the match is weak. Clone size appears in some rows only: once, few, many, or a class for an expanded clone.

d_call	v_call	clone_size	j_call	cdr3_nt	cdr3_aa
.	TRBV7-2	.	TRBJ1-2	TGTGCCAGCAGCTTCTGGGCTTCTAACTATGGCTACACCTTC	CASSFWASNYGYTF
.	TRBV30	.	TRBJ2-7	TGTGCCTGGAAGCTATTCTACGAGCAGTACTTC	CAWKLFYEQYF
.	TRBV6-5	.	TRBJ1-2	TGTGCCAGCAGTTACACCCGAGGGACTCGTGGCTACACCTTC	CASSYTRGTRGYTF
TRBD2	TRBV6-4	many	TRBJ2-1	TGTGCCAGCAGTGACGGACTAGCGGGTAATGAGCAGTTCTTC	CASSDGLAGNEQFF
.	TRBV28	.	TRBJ2-5	TGTGCCAGCAGTTTCCCCGGGTCTCAAGAGACCCAGTACTTC	CASSFPGSQETQYF
.	TRBV27	.	TRBJ1-1	TGTGCCAGCAGTTTAGGAGGCGCGGTGACTGAAGCTTTCTTT	CASSLGGAVTEAFF
.	TRBV7-2	.	TRBJ1-5	TGTGCCAGCAGCCCCCTAGGTGGAGGGAGCAATCAGCCCCAGCATTTT	CASSPLGGGSNQPQHF
TRBD1	TRBV7-9	.	TRBJ2-2	TGTGCCAGCAGCTCAAATTACAGGGGGGTAGCCGGGGAGCTGTTTTTT	CASSSNYRGVAGELFF
.	TRBV19	.	TRBJ2-1	TGTGCCAGTAGTATAGCACTCTCCTACAATGAGCAGTTCTTC	CASSIALSYNEQFF
.	TRBV28	.	TRBJ2-1	TGTGCCAGCACCCCAGAGGTGACTTACTACAATGAGCAGTTCTTC	CASTPEVTYYNEQFF
TRBD1	TRBV29-1	.	TRBJ1-5	TGCAGCGTTACTACAGGGGTCAATCAGCCCCAGCATTTT	CSVTTGVNQPQHF
.	TRBV19	.	TRBJ2-3	TGTGCCAGTAGTATAGACCCTAGCGTAACAGATACGCAGTATTTT	CASSIDPSVTDTQYF
.	TRBV13	few	TRBJ2-1	TGTGCCAGCAGCTTAGGTGGGGTAGCGCGGTTCTTC	CASSLGGVARFF
TRBD1	TRBV6-4	.	TRBJ2-7	TGTGCCAGCAGGAGCAGGTGGGACAGGCACTACGAGCAGTACTTC	CASRSRWDRHYEQYF
.	TRBV30	.	TRBJ1-1	TGTGCCTGGAACCGAGGGCAGTCCAACACTGAAGCTTTCTTT	CAWNRGQSNTEAFF
.	TRBV19	medium-sized	TRBJ2-3	TGTGCCAGTGCGGACTTACCGTCAGATACGCAGTATTTT	CASADLPSDTQYF
.	TRBV18	once	TRBJ1-5	TGTGCCAGCTCACCACCTGAGGGTCAGCCCCAGCATTTT	CASSPPEGQPQHF
TRBD2	TRBV27	.	TRBJ2-7	TGTGCCAGCAGTTTAGAGGGACTAGCGGGACTCTACGAGCAGTACTTC	CASSLEGLAGLYEQYF
.	TRBV10-2	.	TRBJ1-1	TGCGCCAGCAGGGACAGTTCCACTGAAGCTTTCTTT	CASRDSSTEAFF
.	TRBV4-3	few	TRBJ1-1	TGCGCCAGCAGCCAAGCCAGGCTGAACACTGAAGCTTTCTTT	CASSQARLNTEAFF
.	TRBV7-9	few	TRBJ2-7	TGTTCCAGCAGCTCGGGATCGGGCACCTACGAGCAGTACTTC	CSSSSGSGTYEQYF
TRBD1	TRBV11-3	once	TRBJ1-1	TGTGCCAGCAGCTTAGGGGTAACAGGGGGGGACACTGAAGCTTTCTTT	CASSLGVTGGDTEAFF
.	TRBV27	.	TRBJ2-7	TGTGCCAGCAGTCCACAGGGATTTGGCAACGAGCAGTACTTC	CASSPQGFGNEQYF
TRBD1	TRBV7-3	.	TRBJ1-2	TGTGCCAGCTCTGGACAGGATCATGGCTACACCTTC	CASSGQDHGYTF
.	TRBV28	.	TRBJ1-1	TGTGCCAGCAGGATCACTTACCGGTTGGTTACTGAAGCTTTCTTT	CASRITYRLVTEAFF
.	TRBV4-1	.	TRBJ2-1	TGCGCCAGCAGCCACGGCAGGCTGCAGCGGGCCCCCATAAAGGAGCAGTTCTTC	CASSHGRLQRAPIKEQFF
TRBD2	TRBV7-2	.	TRBJ2-7	TGTGCCAGCAGCTCGCTAGCGGTACCTTCCTACGAGCAGTACTTC	CASSSLAVPSYEQYF
.	TRBV28	.	TRBJ1-5	TGTGCCAGCAGCTTCGTCAGGGGCCGCGGGCCCCAGCATTTT	CASSFVRGRGPQHF
.	TRBV4-1	few	TRBJ2-3	TGCGCCAGCAGCCACTCGGGACAAGCTACAGATACGCAGTATTTT	CASSHSGQATDTQYF
TRBD2	TRBV6-5	.	TRBJ2-1	TGTGCCAGCAGAATACTAGCGAAGAATGAGCAGTTCTTC	CASRILAKNEQFF
.	TRBV30	once	TRBJ2-3	TGTGCCTGGACAGGGAACACAGATACGCAGTATTTT	CAWTGNTDTQYF
TRBD2	TRBV28	.	TRBJ2-1	TGTGCCAGCAGCTCTAGCGGGAGGGCCGCCTACAATGAGCAGTTCTTC	CASSSSGRAAYNEQFF
.	TRBV30	.	TRBJ2-4	TGTGCCTGGAGGGTGACAGGAACCATTCAGTACTTC	CAWRVTGTIQYF
.	TRBV27	.	TRBJ1-2	TGTGCCAGCAGCCCCCTCATACGGGCTAACTATGGCTACACCTTC	CASSPLIRANYGYTF
TRBD1	TRBV6-5	.	TRBJ2-7	TGTGCCAGCAGCCGTGCCGGGACAGGGTTCTACGAGCAGTACTTC	CASSRAGTGFYEQYF
TRBD2	TRBV7-2	.	TRBJ2-5	TGTGCCAGCAGCAGAACTAGCGGGAGGAGGGAGACCCAGTACTTC	CASSRTSGRRETQYF
.	TRBV2	.	TRBJ2-7	TGTGCCAGCAGTGAAAGGCAAAAGGGAGGCCGGGAGCAGTACTTC	CASSERQKGGREQYF
TRBD2	TRBV11-2	.	TRBJ2-5	TGTGCCAGCAGCCAAGGGGCTAGCGGGGGGTACCAAGAGACCCAGTACTTC	CASSQGASGGYQETQYF
.	TRBV6-1	.	TRBJ2-7	TGTGCCAGCAGTGAACCCCACGGCGGGATGGGTGAGCAGTACTTC	CASSEPHGGMGEQYF
.	TRBV2	.	TRBJ2-4	TGTGCCAGCAGTGGACAGGGACGGGGGCAGTACTTC	CASSGQGRGQYF
TRBD1	TRBV27	.	TRBJ1-3	TGTGCCAGCTCACGGGGACAGGGTGGAAACACCATATATTTT	CASSRGQGGNTIYF
TRBD1	TRBV19	.	TRBJ1-2	TGTGCCAGTACCGCCATAAACAGGGGCCATGGCTACACCTTC	CASTAINRGHGYTF